A selection of T cell receptor beta chains follows, all from one sample in a study of blood T cell repertoires in COVID-19. Sequenced by immunoSEQ multiplex PCR; TCRdb stores in-frame clones only, minus some. The sample yields about 300,000 clones, about 83% seen once. The source material was peripheral blood. The receptors derive from a woman between 50 and 59 years old who had recovered from COVID-19. Both conserved end residues are part of each CDR3. Each record gives: J gene, clone size, D gene, V gene, CDR3 DNA, CDR3 protein. The D gene is left open where the match is weak. Size tells how often a clone was seen (once, few, many) or the class of an expanded clone, and some rows leave it out.

J: TRBJ1-2; size: once; D: .; V: TRBV7-9; DNA: TGTGCCAGCAGCTCCAGGGAGGGCAGGGTTTATGGCTACACCTTC; CDR3: CASSSREGRVYGYTF
J: TRBJ2-7; size: .; D: TRBD2; V: TRBV28; DNA: TGTGCCAGCAGGGGCGGGAGATTTTCCTACGAGCAGTACTTC; CDR3: CASRGGRFSYEQYF
J: TRBJ2-1; size: .; D: TRBD1; V: TRBV7-2; DNA: TGTGCCAGCAGCGTTACCGGGACAGGGAGCTCCTACAATGAGCAGTTCTTC; CDR3: CASSVTGTGSSYNEQFF
J: TRBJ1-2; size: .; D: .; V: TRBV28; DNA: TGTGCCAGCAGCTCGGGGAGCTACACCTTC; CDR3: CASSSGSYTF
J: TRBJ1-1; size: few; D: .; V: TRBV4-3; DNA: TGCGCCAGCAGTTACAGGTTGAACACTGAAGCTTTCTTT; CDR3: CASSYRLNTEAFF
J: TRBJ2-7; size: .; D: TRBD1; V: TRBV24-1; DNA: TGTGCCACCAGCGGGACAGGGGCGTACGAGCAGTACTTC; CDR3: CATSGTGAYEQYF
J: TRBJ2-6; size: .; D: .; V: TRBV12-3/TRBV12-4; DNA: TGTGCCAGCAGTTTGCGGGGGGCCAACGTCCTGACTTTC; CDR3: CASSLRGANVLTF
J: TRBJ1-3; size: .; D: TRBD1; V: TRBV3-1/TRBV3-2; DNA: TGTGCCAGCAGCCACCCAGACCCGGGACAGGGGGCCTCTGGAAACACCATATATTTT; CDR3: CASSHPDPGQGASGNTIYF
J: TRBJ2-1; size: .; D: TRBD2; V: TRBV6-2/TRBV6-3; DNA: TGTGCCAGCAGTTCAAACCCTAGCGGGGGTGTTGAGCAGTTCTTC; CDR3: CASSSNPSGGVEQFF
J: TRBJ2-3; size: once; D: .; V: TRBV2; DNA: TGTGCCAGCTCCCCGCAGGGGAGAAGGACAGATACGCAGTATTTT; CDR3: CASSPQGRRTDTQYF
J: TRBJ2-3; size: .; D: TRBD2; V: TRBV28; DNA: TGTGCCAGCAAGCGACTAGCGGGGGTTGGAGATACGCAGTATTTT; CDR3: CASKRLAGVGDTQYF
J: TRBJ1-3; size: .; D: .; V: TRBV7-9; DNA: TGTGCCAGCAGCTCCGCGGGGGGGCGCGCTGTTCTATATTTT; CDR3: CASSSAGGRAVLYF
J: TRBJ2-1; size: few; D: TRBD2; V: TRBV4-2; DNA: TGTGCCAGCAGCTCAGGACTAGCGGCTTGGAATGAGCAGTTCTTC; CDR3: CASSSGLAAWNEQFF
J: TRBJ2-1; size: .; D: TRBD2; V: TRBV11-2; DNA: TGTGCCAGCAGCTCCAGCGGCGCCGGGGGGAATGAGCAGTTCTTC; CDR3: CASSSSGAGGNEQFF
J: TRBJ1-5; size: .; D: .; V: TRBV6-2/TRBV6-3; DNA: TGTGCCAGCAGCCCCTACCAGGTGAATCAGCCCCAGCATTTT; CDR3: CASSPYQVNQPQHF
J: TRBJ1-2; size: .; D: TRBD1; V: TRBV11-1; DNA: TGTGCCAGCAGCCTAAGACAGGGGGATTATGGCTACACCTTC; CDR3: CASSLRQGDYGYTF
J: TRBJ2-7; size: once; D: .; V: TRBV5-1; DNA: TGCGCCAGCAGCTTGATCAGGCGCGAGCAGTACTTC; CDR3: CASSLIRREQYF
J: TRBJ1-1; size: .; D: .; V: TRBV6-5; DNA: TGTGCCAGCAGTTACGGGGGGGGCTACACTGAAGCTTTCTTT; CDR3: CASSYGGGYTEAFF
J: TRBJ2-2; size: .; D: TRBD2; V: TRBV19; DNA: TGTGCCAGTAATATAGCGGGAGTTTACACCGGGGAGCTGTTTTTT; CDR3: CASNIAGVYTGELFF
J: TRBJ1-2; size: .; D: .; V: TRBV5-5; DNA: TGTGCCAGCAGCTTGGGGGGCATTTATGGCTATGGCTACACCTTC; CDR3: CASSLGGIYGYGYTF
J: TRBJ2-5; size: .; D: TRBD2; V: TRBV3-1/TRBV3-2; DNA: TGTGCCAGCAGCCAAGAGGTCCCAGCGGGAGGGAAGACCCAGTACTTC; CDR3: CASSQEVPAGGKTQYF
J: TRBJ1-4; size: .; D: .; V: TRBV4-2; DNA: TGTGCCAGCAGCCAGGAAAAGATGGGGCAGTGGAACGCTAATGAAAAACTGTTTTTT; CDR3: CASSQEKMGQWNANEKLFF
J: TRBJ1-1; size: few; D: .; V: TRBV6-2/TRBV6-3; DNA: TGTGCCAGCAGCATGCTAGGGGTTGAGAACACTGAAGCTTTCTTT; CDR3: CASSMLGVENTEAFF
J: TRBJ1-6; size: .; D: .; V: TRBV6-6; DNA: TGTGCCAGCAGTCCCCTGGGACACCCATGGAATTCACCCCTCCACTTT; CDR3: CASSPLGHPWNSPLHF
J: TRBJ1-1; size: .; D: .; V: TRBV18; DNA: TGTGCCAGCTCACCGGTACAGGGCGCTCGGAACACTGAAGCTTTCTTT; CDR3: CASSPVQGARNTEAFF
J: TRBJ1-6; size: .; D: .; V: TRBV11-2; DNA: TGTGCCAGCAGCTTAGGTGCCCCGTATAGCTCCTATAATTCACCCCTCCACTTT; CDR3: CASSLGAPYSSYNSPLHF
J: TRBJ2-7; size: .; D: TRBD1; V: TRBV7-2; DNA: TGTGCCAGCAGGGCGGGACAGGGCTACGAGCAGTACTTC; CDR3: CASRAGQGYEQYF
J: TRBJ2-7; size: .; D: .; V: TRBV18; DNA: TGTGCCAGCTCACCACGACGGGACTCCTACGAGCAGTACTTC; CDR3: CASSPRRDSYEQYF
J: TRBJ2-1; size: .; D: .; V: TRBV19; DNA: TGTGCCAGTAGTAGGGGGGACGGGTACAATGAGCAGTTCTTC; CDR3: CASSRGDGYNEQFF
J: TRBJ1-1; size: .; D: .; V: TRBV30; DNA: TGTGCCTGGAGTGTAGGATTGGAGACTGAAGCTTTCTTT; CDR3: CAWSVGLETEAFF
J: TRBJ1-5; size: .; D: TRBD1; V: TRBV24-1; DNA: TGTGCCACCAGTGACACCCGGGACAGGGACAATCAGCCCCAGCATTTT; CDR3: CATSDTRDRDNQPQHF
J: TRBJ2-6; size: .; D: TRBD1; V: TRBV6-5; DNA: TGTGCCAGCAGTTTACAGGGGTCTGGGGCCAACGTCCTGACTTTC; CDR3: CASSLQGSGANVLTF
J: TRBJ1-1; size: .; D: .; V: TRBV15; DNA: TGTGCCACCACCACCACGGGGTTCGCTGAAGCTTTCTTT; CDR3: CATTTTGFAEAFF
J: TRBJ2-7; size: once; D: .; V: TRBV7-8; DNA: TGTGCCAGCAGCCCATCCTACGAGCAGTACTTC; CDR3: CASSPSYEQYF
J: TRBJ2-7; size: once; D: TRBD1; V: TRBV10-3; DNA: TGTGCCACTACTGCCTTTGGGACAGGGAGCCACGAGCAGTACTTC; CDR3: CATTAFGTGSHEQYF
J: TRBJ2-7; size: once; D: .; V: TRBV28; DNA: TGTGCCAGCAGTACTCTACCGGGAGAGCAGTACTTC; CDR3: CASSTLPGEQYF
J: TRBJ1-2; size: .; D: TRBD1; V: TRBV28; DNA: TGTGCCAGTCATGACAGGGTCTATGGCTACACCTTC; CDR3: CASHDRVYGYTF
J: TRBJ2-7; size: .; D: .; V: TRBV27; DNA: TGTGCCACCCGCCGAGGGGGCGAGCAGTACTTC; CDR3: CATRRGGEQYF
J: TRBJ2-1; size: .; D: .; V: TRBV9; DNA: TGTGCCAGCAGCCCGAACCCCCGGGGGGCCAGGGGGCTAGGAAATGAGCAGTTCTTC; CDR3: CASSPNPRGARGLGNEQFF
J: TRBJ1-2; size: .; D: .; V: TRBV28; DNA: TGTGCCAGCAGTTTTCTACAGTATGGCTACACCTTC; CDR3: CASSFLQYGYTF
J: TRBJ2-2; size: once; D: .; V: TRBV24-1; DNA: TGTGCCACCAGTGATCCTTCCGCCAGGGCCGGGGAGCTGTTTTTT; CDR3: CATSDPSARAGELFF